One and the same sample provided the 7 T cell receptor beta chains below, sequenced in a study of blood T cells in healthy people across ages. It was with a sample-barcoded 5' primer and a J-beta primer mix that a second PCR of about 6 to 12 cycles was run. TCRdb fed the 5' RACE reads into MiXCR, producing one record per CDR3 protein. The sample includes 1.5 million to 2 million distinct CDR3 sequences, roughly 52% of them seen just once. Specimen: blood. These receptors all come from a middle-aged woman in good health.

The rearrangement links TRBV28 to TRBJ1-4, with no clear D. CDR1 is MDHEN and CDR2 is SYDVKM in the germline V gene. With 4 bases removed from V and 7 bases from J, the gap between germline ends came to 13 bases. This CDR3 region has 14 residues. CDR3 sequence reads: CASSWTPGSEKLFF. The CDR3 coding sequence is TGTGCCAGCAGTTGGACCCCAGGTAGTGAAAAACTGTTTTTT. The full variable domain, completed using reference TRBV28 and TRBJ1-4, is DVKVTQSSRYLVKRTGEKVFLECVQDMDHENMFWYRQDPGLGLRLIYFSYDVKMKEKGDIPEGYSVSREKKERFSLILESASTNQTSMYLCASSWTPGSEKLFFGSGTQLSVL.

V gene TRBV7-9 combines with J gene TRBJ2-7; tentatively, D is TRBD2 (7 bases). The CDR3 is 15 amino acids. The germline CDR1 and CDR2 sequences are SEHNR and FQNEAQ (reference sequence). Trimming took 10 bases from V and 2 from J, leaving 21 bases between them. CDR3 sequence: CAISPRGAEPYEQYF. Written as DNA, the CDR3 is TGTGCCATCTCGCCCCGGGGGGCAGAGCCCTACGAGCAGTACTTC.

CDR3 in DNA: TGCAGTGCCCAGGGACGGAGTAACTATGGCTACACCTTC. Translated, it gives CSAQGRSNYGYTF. This chain uses TRBV20-1 with TRBJ1-2, with a tentative D call TRBD1 (5 bases). V lost 6 bases and J 1 base, leaving 12 bases between the germline ends. The CDR3 loop spans 13 amino acids. The germline CDR1 and CDR2 sequences are DFQATT and SNEGSKA (reference sequence).

This chain uses TRBV3-1 with TRBJ2-3; perhaps D is TRBD1 or TRBD2 (6 bases each). The V end lost 0 bases, the J end lost 6 bases, and 16 bases lay between the germline ends. There are 16 residues in the CDR3. Germline CDR1 is LGHDT and CDR2 is YNNKEL (reference sequence). The CDR3: CASSQDEGGFLDTQYF. Here the CDR3 DNA reads TGTGCCAGCAGCCAAGATGAGGGGGGATTCCTGGATACGCAGTATTTT.

The J gene is TRBJ2-1, the V gene TRBV15; the D gene is possibly TRBD1 (7 bases). Germline V gene data show CDR1 as LNHNV and CDR2 as YYDKDF (reference sequence). Trimming shortened V by 1 base and J by 6 bases, and 10 bases separated the two germline ends. The CDR3 spans 14 residues. CDR3: CATSRGQGGNEQFF. The DNA for the CDR3 is TGTGCCACCAGCAGAGGACAGGGAGGCAATGAGCAGTTCTTC.

This clonotype was counted a single time. The chain joins TRBV10-3 to TRBJ1-2, with D unresolved. V was pared by 2 bases and J by 3 bases, with 16 bases between. This CDR3 region has 16 residues. Germline lookup yields CDR1 ENHRY and CDR2 SYGVKD. The CDR3 coding sequence is TGTGCCATCAGTGAGCCCTCGGCCTGGATAGACTATGGCTACACCTTC. Its translation is CAISEPSAWIDYGYTF.

This clonotype turned up a few times. The V gene is TRBV7-9, the J gene TRBJ1-2; 8 positions agree with TRBD1. Trimming at V came to 5 bases and at J to 5 bases, leaving 13 bases not matched to a gene. Germline CDR1 reads SEHNR; CDR2 reads FQNEAQ (reference sequence). This CDR3 has 16 residues. CDR3 residues: CASSPLTGESSYGYTF. CDR3 coding DNA: TGTGCCAGCAGCCCCCTGACAGGGGAAAGCAGTTATGGCTACACCTTC.